The 22 T cell receptor beta chains reported below all come from one sample, sequenced in a study of CD8 T cells in Susac syndrome. Reverse transcription of about 0.45 to 1 ug RNA used random hexamers. MiXCR, applied by TCRdb to the immunoSEQ multiplex PCR reads, yields one record per CDR3 protein. Of about 120,000 distinct CDR3 sequences in the sample, roughly 92% were seen once. Sample: CD4+ T cells from PBMCs. Receptor source: a human donor in good health.

The rearrangement joins TRBV11-2 to TRBJ2-4; D remains ambiguous. Germline V gene lookup returns CDR1 SGHAT and CDR2 FQNNGV. The CDR3 is 13 amino acids. V lost 1 base and J 1 base, leaving 2 bases between the germline ends. CDR3 sequence: CASSLAAKNIQYF. In nucleotides, the CDR3 is TGTGCCAGCAGCTTAGCCGCCAAAAACATTCAGTACTTC.

The CDR3 region has the DNA TGTGCCAGCAGCCAAGATAATCAGCCCCAGCATTTT. Translating gives CASSQDNQPQHF. The gene calls are TRBV3-1 and TRBJ1-5; no definite D call. There are 12 residues in the CDR3. Trimming stripped 0 bases from V and 4 bases from J, with 1 base between. CDR1 LGHDT and CDR2 YNNKEL come from the germline V gene (reference sequence).

This chain uses TRBV15 with TRBJ1-1; TRBD1 might be the D (6 bases). There are 15 residues in the CDR3. V lost 0 bases and J 4 bases, leaving 12 bases between the germline ends. Germline-derived CDR1 and CDR2 are LNHNV and YYDKDF (reference sequence). The DNA for the CDR3 is TGTGCCACCAGCAGAGATCGGGTGGGGGCCACTGAAGCTTTCTTT. This codes for CATSRDRVGATEAFF.

The CDR3 DNA reads as TGTGCCAGCAGCTTAGCTACGGGGAACGAGCAGTACTTC. Translated, it gives CASSLATGNEQYF. The V call is TRBV7-2, the J call TRBJ2-7; D perhaps matches TRBD2 (5 bases). This CDR3 contains 13 residues. Germline V gives CDR1 SGHTA, CDR2 FQGNSA. V was pared by 0 bases and J by 5 bases, with 8 bases between. The full variable domain, rest sourced from reference TRBV7-2 and TRBJ2-7, is GAGVSQSPSNKVTEKGKDVELRCDPISGHTALYWYRQSLGQGLEFLIYFQGNSAPDKSGLPSDRFSAERTGGSVSTLTIQRTQQEDSAVYLCASSLATGNEQYFGPGTRLTVT.

The V and J genes are TRBV5-8 and TRBJ2-1; 16 nucleotides match TRBD2. The germline CDR1 and CDR2 sequences are SGHTS and YDEGEE. V shed 4 bases, J shed 9 bases, and the junction held 7 bases outside the gene matches. This CDR3 comprises 16 residues. CDR3 in DNA: TGTGCCAGCAGCCCCGTGGGACTAGCGGGAGGGGCTGAGCAGTTCTTC. Protein: CASSPVGLAGGAEQFF.

The chain employs TRBV6-2 or TRBV6-3 and TRBJ1-5; TRBD1 matches at 8 bases. Germline lookup yields CDR1 MNHEY and CDR2 SVGEGT. CDR3 length: 14 amino acids. V trimming: 5 bases; J trimming: 7 bases; junction bases outside the gene matches: 7. The CDR3 DNA follows: TGTGCCAGCAGTATGACAGGGGCAGGGCAGCCCCAGCATTTT. Amino acid sequence: CASSMTGAGQPQHF.

This rearrangement joins TRBV7-8 to TRBJ1-4; D unresolved. The V gene lost 5 bases and the J gene lost 4 bases, with 14 bases spanning the gap. Germline CDR1 reads SGHVS; CDR2 reads FQNEAQ. CDR3 length equals 15 residues. CDR3 coding DNA: TGTGCCAGCAGCCCCCTTCGGCTGGGTAATGAAAAACTGTTTTTT. Its protein is CASSPLRLGNEKLFF. Full variable domain (remainder filled in from reference TRBV7-8 and TRBJ1-4): GAGVSQSPRYKVAKRGQDVALRCDPISGHVSLFWYQQALGQGPEFLTYFQNEAQLDKSGLPSDRFFAERPEGSVSTLKIQRTQQEDSAVYLCASSPLRLGNEKLFFGSGTQLSVL.

The chain is built from TRBV13 and TRBJ2-7; 9 bases are shared with TRBD2. V shed 8 bases, J shed 3 bases, and the junction held 8 bases outside the gene matches. The CDR3 has 14 residues. In germline, CDR1 is PRHDT, CDR2 FYEKMQ (reference sequence). The CDR3 protein is CASRASGKFYEQYF. In DNA form, the CDR3 reads TGTGCCAGCCGGGCTAGCGGGAAGTTCTACGAGCAGTACTTC.

As for this clonotype: The junction and the germline gene differ at one end; a read error may be behind it. V is TRBV19 and J is TRBJ1-5; no clear D gene. CDR3 length equals 15 residues. The germline V gene has CDR1 LNHDA and CDR2 SQIVND (reference sequence). CDR3 bases: TGTGCCAGTAGTATATTAGGTCCTAGCGATCAGCCCCAGCATTTT. Translated, it gives CASSILGPSDQPQHF.

The chain uses TRBV5-1 and TRBJ2-3, with 8 nucleotides matching TRBD1. Germline trimming cut 3 bases from V and 14 bases from J; bases unmatched to any gene: 14. Germline V gives CDR1 SGHRS, CDR2 YFSETQ. The CDR3 consists of 14 residues. CDR3 in amino acids: CASSSGQGVVEMYF. CDR3 in DNA: TGCGCCAGCAGCTCCGGACAGGGTGTCGTCGAAATGTATTTT.

A few counts support this clonotype. J is TRBJ2-6 and V is TRBV7-9; D call uncertain. Germline-derived CDR1 and CDR2 are SEHNR and FQNEAQ (reference sequence). The CDR3 runs to 13 residues. Trimming took 3 bases from V and 1 from J, leaving 1 base between them. This CDR3 reads CASSFSGANVLTF. CDR3 nucleotides: TGTGCCAGCAGCTTTTCTGGGGCCAACGTCCTGACTTTC.

The chain carries TRBV12-3 or TRBV12-4 and TRBJ1-2, with a weak D call TRBD1 (5 bases). The V gene lost 0 bases and the J gene lost 0 bases, with 8 bases spanning the gap. The CDR3 contains 15 residues. The DNA of the CDR3 is TGTGCCAGCAGTTTAGCGACAGCAGCTAACTATGGCTACACCTTC. Translated, it gives CASSLATAANYGYTF.

The chain employs TRBV29-1 and TRBJ1-3; D is undetermined. This CDR3 has 14 residues. CDR1 is SQVTM and CDR2 is ANQGSEA in the germline V gene. V lost 5 bases to trimming and J lost 0 bases, with 11 bases between them. The CDR3 sequence is CSVIITASGNTIYF. CDR3 bases: TGCAGCGTTATCATAACAGCCTCTGGAAACACCATATATTTT.

The CDR3 DNA reads TGTGCCAGCAGTTCCCAGGACAGGACCTACGAGCAGTACTTC. It encodes CASSSQDRTYEQYF. V gene TRBV6-5 combines with J gene TRBJ2-7; 7 nucleotides match TRBD1. Germline values: CDR1 MNHEY, CDR2 SVGAGI. This CDR3 has 14 residues. The ends lost 4 bases at V and 2 bases at J; junction bases unmatched: 5.

This chain links TRBV4-2 with TRBJ1-6, with a possible D match to TRBD1 (5 bases). CDR3 length: 17 residues. V lost 0 bases and J 8 bases, leaving 17 bases between the germline ends. The germline CDR1 and CDR2 sequences are LGHNA and YNFKEQ. CDR3 sequence (DNA): TGTGCCAGCAGCCAAGAAACACAGGCTGTGCTGGATTCACCCCTCCACTTT. Translated, it gives CASSQETQAVLDSPLHF.

This clonotype was counted a single time. The chain has TRBV12-3 or TRBV12-4 and TRBJ1-2; D unresolved. Trimming cost V 3 bases and J 7 bases, with 12 bases left between them. The CDR3 is 13 amino acids. The CDR3 region has the DNA TGTGCCAGCAGTTTTTTAGTGGTCTCTGGCTACACCTTC. It encodes CASSFLVVSGYTF.

The chain combines TRBV3-1 with TRBJ2-1; possible D gene TRBD2, 6 bases. There are 14 residues in the CDR3. Trimming removed 3 bases from V and 8 bases from J, with 14 bases in between. CDR1 and CDR2 from the germline V gene are LGHDT and YNNKEL (reference sequence). CDR3 protein: CASSQLSGRDEQFF. The CDR3 nucleotides are TGTGCCAGCAGCCAGCTCAGCGGGCGGGATGAGCAGTTCTTC.

The chain employs TRBV6-2 or TRBV6-3 and TRBJ2-7; 14 bases map to TRBD2. The V and J ends lost 10 bases and 6 bases, in that order; junction bases with no gene match: 5. The CDR3 consists of 13 residues. Germline V lookup: CDR1 MNHEY, CDR2 SVGEGT. CDR3 residues: CANRLAGGFEQYF. The CDR3 DNA reads TGTGCCAACAGACTAGCGGGAGGGTTCGAGCAGTACTTC.

This chain uses TRBV12-3 or TRBV12-4 with TRBJ2-7; TRBD1 agrees at 10 bases. The CDR3 extends over 15 amino acids. The J segment lost 7 bases and the V segment lost 6 bases, leaving 12 bases of the junction unmatched. The CDR3 here is CASRRSTGGEGEQYF. In DNA, the CDR3 is TGTGCCAGCAGACGATCGACAGGGGGCGAGGGGGAGCAGTACTTC.

The chain employs TRBV6-1 and TRBJ1-4; D perhaps matches TRBD1 (6 bases). The CDR3 length is 14 residues. CDR1 is MNHNS, CDR2 SASEGT, per germline. V was clipped by 4 bases and J by 8 bases, with 14 bases between them. This chain's CDR3 is CASSVDRLSEKLFF. CDR3 DNA: TGTGCCAGCAGTGTCGACAGGCTGAGCGAAAAACTGTTTTTT.

Remarks on this clonotype: A read error may produce the germline difference seen at one junction end. The genes are TRBV2 and TRBJ1-1; D unresolved. CDR1 is SNHLY, CDR2 FYNNEI, per germline. This CDR3 has 9 amino acids. In nucleotides, the CDR3 is TGTGCCAGCAGTGAGAGGAATCTCTTT. Translation gives CASSERNLF.

This chain connects TRBV29-1 to TRBJ2-2; 14 nucleotides line up with TRBD2. The J segment lost 3 bases and the V segment lost 4 bases, leaving 1 base of the junction unmatched. The CDR3 length is 15 residues. CDR1 is SQVTM, CDR2 ANQGSEA, per germline. The DNA of the CDR3 is TGCAGCGTTGGGGGACTAGCGGGAGACACCGGGGAGCTGTTTTTT. Its translation: CSVGGLAGDTGELFF.